Given below is one T cell receptor beta chain in context. The data were taken from a study of human T cells and chemical hapten exposure. Overall study: TCR yields differed between samples (mainly from small differences in pooled library volume).

Time point indicated: patch test 1, 2 weeks after DPC sensitization. Sample treatment: therapeutic diphenylcyclopropenone sensitization with weekly scalp DPC. Someone pulled total RNA out of unfractionated whole blood. The CDR3 length is 14 residues. In germline, CDR1 is SGDLS, CDR2 YYNGEE. The V end lost 3 bases, the J end lost 7 bases, and 11 bases lay between the germline ends. TCRdb passed the RACE reads through MiXCR, listing each CDR3 protein once. The sample gives 70,000 to 75,000 distinct CDR3 sequences, around 30% of which show up once; roughly 10% is in the top ten. The chain uses TRBV9 and TRBJ1-6, with D unresolved. This sequence originates from a man between 40 and 49 years old with alopecia areata. Some clones in this sample may be carry-over from other donors' samples. The sample consisted of whole blood, taken in connection with sensitization to the hapten diphenylcyclopropenone (DPC). The CDR3 protein is CASSAEGGNSPLHF. The CDR3 region has the DNA TGTGCCAGCAGCGCGGAGGGCGGCAATTCACCCCTCCACTTT.